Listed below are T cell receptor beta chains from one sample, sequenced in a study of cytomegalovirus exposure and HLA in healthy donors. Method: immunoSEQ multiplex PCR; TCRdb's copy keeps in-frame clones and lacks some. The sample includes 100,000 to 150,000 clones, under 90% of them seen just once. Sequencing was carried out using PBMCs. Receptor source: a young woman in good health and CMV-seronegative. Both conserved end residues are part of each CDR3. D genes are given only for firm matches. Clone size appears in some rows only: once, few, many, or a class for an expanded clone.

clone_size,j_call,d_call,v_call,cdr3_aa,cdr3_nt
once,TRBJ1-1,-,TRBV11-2,CASSLEEALNTEAFF,TGTGCCAGCAGCTTAGAGGAGGCCTTGAACACTGAAGCTTTCTTT
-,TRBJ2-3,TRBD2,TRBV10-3,CAIRGTSGRADTQYF,TGTGCCATCAGGGGGACTAGCGGGAGGGCAGATACGCAGTATTTT
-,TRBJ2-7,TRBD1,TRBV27,CASSLLGQGPDEQYF,TGTGCCAGCAGTTTATTGGGACAGGGGCCCGACGAGCAGTACTTC
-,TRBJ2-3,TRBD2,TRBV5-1,CASSSSFGLAGTDTQYF,TGCGCCAGCAGCTCCTCGTTCGGACTAGCGGGAACAGATACGCAGTATTTT
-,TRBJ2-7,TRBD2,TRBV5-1,CASSLTTSGQYEQYF,TGCGCCAGCAGCTTGACGACTAGCGGCCAATACGAGCAGTACTTC
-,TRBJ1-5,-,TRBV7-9,CASSPPGQPQHF,TGTGCCAGCAGCCCCCCGGGTCAGCCCCAGCATTTT
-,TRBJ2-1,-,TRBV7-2,CASTNAEVNEQFF,TGTGCCAGCACCAACGCGGAGGTCAATGAGCAGTTCTTC
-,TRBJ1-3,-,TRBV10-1,CASSPQVQGNTIYF,TGCGCCAGCAGTCCACAGGTCCAGGGAAACACCATATATTTT
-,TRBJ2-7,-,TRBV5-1,CASSTGFGTTSYEQYF,TGCGCCAGCAGCACTGGTTTCGGGACAACCTCCTACGAGCAGTACTTC
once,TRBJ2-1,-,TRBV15,CATSREIGEGPLYNEQFF,TGTGCCACCAGCAGAGAAATTGGAGAGGGCCCCCTATACAATGAGCAGTTCTTC
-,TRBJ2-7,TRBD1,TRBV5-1,CASSFGTGGSYEQYF,TGCGCCAGCAGCTTCGGGACAGGGGGGTCCTACGAGCAGTACTTC
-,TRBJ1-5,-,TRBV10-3,CAISGQVGDNQPQHF,TGTGCCATCAGTGGACAGGTAGGAGACAATCAGCCCCAGCATTTT
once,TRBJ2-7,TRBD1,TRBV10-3,CAIQGQASYEQYF,TGTGCCATCCAGGGACAGGCCTCCTACGAGCAGTACTTC
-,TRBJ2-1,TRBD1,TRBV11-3,CASSPGTGNYNEQFF,TGTGCCAGCAGCCCGGGGACAGGGAACTACAATGAGCAGTTCTTC
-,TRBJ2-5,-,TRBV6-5,CASSYSGPTVAETQYF,TGTGCCAGCAGTTACTCGGGGCCAACGGTGGCAGAGACCCAGTACTTC
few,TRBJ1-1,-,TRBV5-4,CASRTGNTEAFF,TGTGCCAGCCGTACAGGGAACACTGAAGCTTTCTTT
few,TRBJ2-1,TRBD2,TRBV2,CASTRESSGRAFTGEQFF,TGTGCCAGCACCCGCGAGAGTAGCGGGAGGGCTTTCACGGGTGAGCAGTTCTTC
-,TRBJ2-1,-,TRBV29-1,CSVPRTLVREQFF,TGCAGCGTTCCTAGGACACTGGTAAGGGAGCAGTTCTTC
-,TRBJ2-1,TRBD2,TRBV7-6,CASSPGLAGTYNEQFF,TGTGCCAGCAGCCCTGGCTTAGCGGGAACCTACAATGAGCAGTTCTTC
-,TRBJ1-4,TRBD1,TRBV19,CASSPRGLGKLFF,TGTGCCAGTAGCCCGAGGGGGCTTGGGAAACTGTTTTTT
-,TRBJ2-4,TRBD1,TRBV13,CASSGQGKDIQYF,TGTGCCAGCTCAGGACAGGGCAAAGACATTCAGTACTTC
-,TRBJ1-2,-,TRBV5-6,CASSFGSGYTF,TGTGCCAGCAGCTTCGGTTCTGGCTACACCTTC
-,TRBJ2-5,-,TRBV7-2,CASSPTIRETQYF,TGTGCCAGCAGCCCCACGATTCGGGAGACCCAGTACTTC
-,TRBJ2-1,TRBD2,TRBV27,CASSLNLAGTYNEQFF,TGTGCCAGCAGTTTAAATCTAGCGGGAACTTACAATGAGCAGTTCTTC
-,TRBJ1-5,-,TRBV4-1,CASSQDRGPQQPQHF,TGCGCCAGCAGCCAAGACAGGGGTCCCCAACAGCCCCAGCATTTT
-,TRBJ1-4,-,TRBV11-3,CASSSRQALEKLFF,TGTGCCAGCAGCTCCCGGCAGGCGTTGGAAAAACTGTTTTTT
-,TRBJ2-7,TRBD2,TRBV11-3,CASSDTGTSSYEQYF,TGTGCCAGCAGCGACACCGGGACTAGCAGCTACGAGCAGTACTTC
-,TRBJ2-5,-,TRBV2,CASRRGGETQYF,TGTGCCAGCAGACGAGGGGGAGAGACCCAGTACTTC
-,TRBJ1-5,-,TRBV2,CASSDDGGWQPQHF,TGTGCCAGCAGTGATGATGGGGGCTGGCAGCCCCAGCATTTT
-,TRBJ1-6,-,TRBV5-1,CASSSGMSNSPLHF,TGCGCCAGCAGCTCTGGCATGTCAAATTCACCCCTCCACTTT
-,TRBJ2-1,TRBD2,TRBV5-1,CASSWEGYNEQFF,TGCGCCAGCAGCTGGGAGGGGTACAATGAGCAGTTCTTC
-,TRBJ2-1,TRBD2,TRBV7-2,CASSLGGGLAAYNEQFF,TGTGCCAGCAGCTTAGGGGGCGGACTAGCGGCCTACAATGAGCAGTTCTTC
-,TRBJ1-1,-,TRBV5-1,CASNTGMNTEAFF,TGCGCCAGCAATACAGGCATGAACACTGAAGCTTTCTTT
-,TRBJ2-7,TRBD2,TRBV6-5,CASSYGREGYEQYF,TGTGCCAGCAGTTACGGGCGGGAGGGCTACGAGCAGTACTTC
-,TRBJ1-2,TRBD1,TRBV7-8,CASSLNPLDRGRNYGYTF,TGTGCCAGCAGCTTAAATCCCCTGGACAGGGGGAGAAACTATGGCTACACCTTC
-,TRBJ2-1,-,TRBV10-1,CASSDGTPNEQFF,TGCGCCAGCAGTGACGGGACTCCGAATGAGCAGTTCTTC
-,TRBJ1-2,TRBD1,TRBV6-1,CASSDPSTGEYGYTF,TGTGCCAGCAGTGACCCTAGTACAGGGGAGTATGGCTACACCTTC
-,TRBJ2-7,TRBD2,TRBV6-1,CASSEEVAGGYEQYF,TGTGCCAGCAGTGAAGAGGTAGCGGGAGGGTACGAGCAGTACTTC
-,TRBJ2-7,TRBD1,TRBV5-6,CASSSWDRTYEQYF,TGTGCCAGCAGCTCCTGGGACAGGACGTACGAGCAGTACTTC
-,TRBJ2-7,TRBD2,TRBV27,CASSLGTSYYEQYF,TGTGCCAGCAGTTTAGGGACTAGCTATTACGAGCAGTACTTC
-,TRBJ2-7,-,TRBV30,CAWSRGNTYEQYF,TGTGCCTGGAGTAGAGGGAACACCTACGAGCAGTACTTC
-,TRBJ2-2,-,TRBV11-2,CASTLLESTGELFF,TGTGCCAGCACCCTGCTGGAGAGCACCGGGGAGCTGTTTTTT
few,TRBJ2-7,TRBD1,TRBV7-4,CASSLGQGAGLRGQYF,TGTGCCAGCAGCTTAGGGCAGGGGGCTGGCTTACGAGGGCAGTACTTC
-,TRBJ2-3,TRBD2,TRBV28,CASSLEREGKDTQYF,TGTGCCAGCAGTTTAGAGCGGGAGGGAAAAGATACGCAGTATTTT
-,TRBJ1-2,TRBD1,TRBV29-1,CSVAGQGDYGYTF,TGCAGCGTTGCCGGACAGGGGGACTATGGCTACACCTTC
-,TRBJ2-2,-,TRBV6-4,CASSDSSGNTGELFF,TGTGCCAGCAGTGACTCTAGCGGGAACACCGGGGAGCTGTTTTTT